Below, 18 T cell receptor beta chains from the same sample are listed, as sequenced in a study of cytomegalovirus exposure and HLA in healthy donors. PCR was performed using 60 Vbeta and 13 Jbeta primers. Assay used: immunoSEQ multiplex PCR; TCRdb lists only in-frame clones, some missing. The table shows about 120,000 clones, with roughly three quarters occurring only once. The specimen sequenced was PBMCs. These TCRs come from a man younger than 45 in good health and CMV-seropositive.

This clone appeared a single time. The DNA of the CDR3 is TGTGCCAGCAGCCAAGTACCCCGGGGAGCCAAAAACATTCAGTACTTC. This translates into CASSQVPRGAKNIQYF. J is TRBJ2-4 and V is TRBV4-2; possible D gene TRBD2, 5 bases. Trimming took off 1 base at V and 0 bases at J, with 10 bases between the two ends. This CDR3 has 16 amino acids. Germline V gives CDR1 LGHNA, CDR2 YNFKEQ.

This clone was seen a single time. The chain links TRBV11-2 to TRBJ2-7; 8 bases are a match to TRBD2. The V segment lost 3 bases and the J segment 2 bases; nucleotides outside the gene matches: 6. CDR3 length: 15 residues. Germline V CDR1 and CDR2: SGHAT, FQNNGV. The CDR3 here is CASSFSGTTPYEQYF. DNA of the CDR3: TGTGCCAGCAGCTTTAGCGGGACTACCCCCTACGAGCAGTACTTC.

This rearrangement joins TRBV6-4 to TRBJ2-3; 7 nucleotides match TRBD1. CDR1 is MRHNA, CDR2 SNTAGT, per germline. The CDR3 runs 15 residues. V shed 3 bases, J shed 4 bases, and the junction held 7 bases outside the gene matches. CDR3 sequence reads: CASSEGTGVADTQYF. The CDR3 DNA sequence: TGTGCCAGCAGTGAGGGCACAGGGGTAGCAGATACGCAGTATTTT.

The chain is built from TRBV2 and TRBJ2-1, with D possibly being TRBD1 (6 bases). Germline CDR1 SNHLY, CDR2 FYNNEI. The CDR3 runs 15 residues. V was shortened by 4 bases and J by 0 bases, with 10 bases between the two germline ends. This CDR3 is CASSGQASSYNEQFF. The CDR3 bases are TGTGCCAGCAGTGGACAGGCTAGCTCCTACAATGAGCAGTTCTTC.

In its sample, this clone was seen a few times. This chain connects TRBV18 to TRBJ2-2, with 7 bases that match TRBD1. CDR3 length: 17 residues. Germline CDR1 reads KGHSH; CDR2 reads LQKENI. The ends lost 2 bases at V and 4 bases at J; junction bases unmatched: 10. The CDR3 DNA reads TGTGCCAGCTCACCAGTGCGACAGGGCTGGGGCACCGGGGAGCTGTTTTTT. Amino acids: CASSPVRQGWGTGELFF.

V is TRBV29-1 and J is TRBJ1-2, with 8 bases identical to TRBD1. In germline, CDR1 is SQVTM, CDR2 ANQGSEA. This CDR3 contains 13 residues. Germline trimming cut 4 bases from V and 4 bases from J; bases unmatched to any gene: 5. For the CDR3, the DNA is TGCAGCGTTGTTTCAGGGGGCCTCTATGGCTACACCTTC. Amino acids: CSVVSGGLYGYTF. Filled out from reference TRBV29-1 and TRBJ1-2, the complete variable domain reads SAVISQKPSRDICQRGTSLTIQCQVDSQVTMMFWYRQQPGQSLTLIATANQGSEATYESGFVIDKFPISRPNLTFSTLTVSNMSPEDSSIYLCSVVSGGLYGYTFGSGTRLTVV.

This clone has a single count. The chain combines TRBV2 with TRBJ2-6, with D unclear. The ends were cut back, 2 bases at V and 0 bases at J, with 8 bases in the middle. Germline V lookup: CDR1 SNHLY, CDR2 FYNNEI. The CDR3 spans 16 residues. The CDR3 region is CASSESRASGANVLTF. CDR3 coding DNA: TGTGCCAGCAGTGAATCAAGAGCCTCTGGGGCCAACGTCCTGACTTTC.

The chain employs TRBV14 and TRBJ2-6, with D maybe TRBD2 (6 bases). V was clipped by 10 bases and J by 0 bases, with 19 bases between them. Looked up from germline, CDR1 is SGHDN and CDR2 is FVKESK. The CDR3 spans 17 residues. CDR3 sequence (DNA): TGTGCCACCGCAAAGAGACGGAGGGTCTCTGGGGCCAACGTCCTGACTTTC. This gives the protein CATAKRRRVSGANVLTF.

The chain carries TRBV5-1 and TRBJ2-3; 7 bases match TRBD2. Per the germline V gene, CDR1 is SGHRS and CDR2 is YFSETQ. The junction had 9 bases not matched to a gene; V was cut back by 2 bases and J by 3 bases. The CDR3 contains 16 residues. The CDR3 region has the DNA TGCGCCAGCAGCTTCCAAGCGGGATTGAGGACAGATACGCAGTATTTT. It codes for CASSFQAGLRTDTQYF.

The V and J genes are TRBV4-1 and TRBJ2-3, with a weak D call TRBD2 (6 bases). Germline values: CDR1 MGHRA, CDR2 YSYEKL. V lost 4 bases to trimming and J lost 6 bases, with 23 bases between them. The CDR3 totals 17 residues. The CDR3 DNA reads TGCGCCAGCAGCCGTGAAGCGGGCGCCCTAATGTCCGATACGCAGTATTTT. Its translation is CASSREAGALMSDTQYF.

V and J are TRBV7-2 and TRBJ2-2; 10 bases are a match to TRBD1. CDR1 is SGHTA and CDR2 is FQGNSA in the germline V gene. V lost 2 bases and J lost 6; bases outside the gene matches: 6. The CDR3 runs to 16 residues. The CDR3 is CASSLPGQGPAGELFF. The CDR3 nucleotides read TGTGCCAGCAGCTTACCGGGACAGGGGCCCGCCGGGGAGCTGTTTTTT.

The chain recombines TRBV12-5 with TRBJ2-5; TRBD1 agrees at 9 bases. The CDR3 is 15 residues long. With V trimmed by 4 bases and J by 5 bases, 8 bases remained unmatched. CDR1 is LGHNT, CDR2 FRNRAP, per germline. For the CDR3, the DNA is TGTGCTAGTGGTTCGCTCCGGGACAGGGACGAGACCCAGTACTTC. This encodes CASGSLRDRDETQYF.

The chain recombines TRBV5-4 with TRBJ2-5; 10 bases fit TRBD1. The V segment lost 4 bases and the J segment 0 bases; nucleotides outside the gene matches: 6. CDR3 length: 16 amino acids. Germline V gene data show CDR1 as SGHNT and CDR2 as YYREEE (reference sequence). CDR3 in amino acids: CASSSGTGVYQETQYF. In DNA, the CDR3 is TGTGCCAGCAGCAGCGGGACAGGGGTTTACCAAGAGACCCAGTACTTC.

The gene calls are TRBV6-5 and TRBJ1-2, with D perhaps matching TRBD1 (5 bases). The CDR3 has 14 amino acids. In germline, CDR1 is MNHEY, CDR2 SVGAGI. V lost 0 bases and J 7 bases, leaving 12 bases between the germline ends. CDR3 amino acids: CASSYSIDQGGYTF. CDR3 nucleotide sequence: TGTGCCAGCAGTTACTCTATTGACCAGGGTGGCTACACCTTC.

This sequence joins TRBV4-3 and TRBJ2-2, with 9 bases fitting TRBD1. Germline lookup yields CDR1 LGHNA and CDR2 YSLEER. The V gene end was trimmed by 4 bases and the J gene end by 10 bases; junction bases not matched to a gene: 7. This CDR3 has 14 amino acids. The CDR3 sequence is CASSLDRGSEELFF. The DNA of the CDR3 is TGCGCCAGCAGCCTGGACAGGGGCTCGGAGGAGCTGTTTTTT.

The chain is built from TRBV6-5 and TRBJ2-7; maybe TRBD1 (5 bases). Germline V CDR1 and CDR2: MNHEY, SVGAGI. Trimming took 0 bases from V and 4 from J, leaving 13 bases between them. The CDR3 has 15 residues. The CDR3 spells CASSYSQNPGYEQYF. For the CDR3, the DNA is TGTGCCAGCAGTTACTCGCAAAACCCAGGGTACGAGCAGTACTTC.

The V and J genes are TRBV11-2 and TRBJ1-1, with 7 positions matching TRBD1. Trimming cost V 5 bases and J 11 bases; bases outside gene matches: 8. Germline assignment: CDR1 SGHAT and CDR2 FQNNGV. The CDR3 consists of 12 residues. Here the CDR3 reads CASSHDRVFAFF. The CDR3 bases are TGTGCCAGCAGCCACGACAGGGTGTTTGCTTTCTTT.

V is TRBV30 and J is TRBJ2-1; TRBD2 is a possible D gene (5 bases). CDR1 and CDR2 from the germline V gene are GTSNPN and SVGIG (reference sequence). Trimming removed 4 bases at V and 2 bases at J, with 9 bases between. CDR3 length: 13 amino acids. Here the CDR3 DNA reads TGTGCCTGGACTAGCTATCCCTACAATGAGCAGTTCTTC. As protein: CAWTSYPYNEQFF.